This T cell receptor (beta chain) was obtained from a study of blood T cells in healthy people across ages. Primed by a sample-barcoded 5' primer and a J-beta primer mix, a second PCR proceeded for 7 to 11 cycles. Unique molecular identifiers of 12 random nucleotides labeled each cDNA. TCRdb used MiXCR to reprocess the 5' RACE reads, holding one entry per CDR3 protein. The data contain around 1.7 million distinct CDR3 sequences, 28% of them singletons. Broader study findings: Reliance upon unsorted PBMCs precluded definitive naive versus antigen-experienced comparison. Per million T cells, TCR beta diversity dropped roughly linearly as age increased.

This CDR3 is built from 12 residues. Per germline, CDR1 MRHNA and CDR2 SNTAGT. V lost 8 bases to trimming and J lost 11 bases, with 16 bases between them. In its sample, this clonotype was seen many times. Its antigen is currently unknown. This TCR came from a woman younger than 45 in good health. Sequenced: blood. The V and J genes are TRBV6-4 and TRBJ2-4; possibly TRBD2 for D (6 bases). CDR3 bases: TGTGCCAGCCCTCCTGAGAGGGAGGTTCAGTACTTC. As protein: CASPPEREVQYF.